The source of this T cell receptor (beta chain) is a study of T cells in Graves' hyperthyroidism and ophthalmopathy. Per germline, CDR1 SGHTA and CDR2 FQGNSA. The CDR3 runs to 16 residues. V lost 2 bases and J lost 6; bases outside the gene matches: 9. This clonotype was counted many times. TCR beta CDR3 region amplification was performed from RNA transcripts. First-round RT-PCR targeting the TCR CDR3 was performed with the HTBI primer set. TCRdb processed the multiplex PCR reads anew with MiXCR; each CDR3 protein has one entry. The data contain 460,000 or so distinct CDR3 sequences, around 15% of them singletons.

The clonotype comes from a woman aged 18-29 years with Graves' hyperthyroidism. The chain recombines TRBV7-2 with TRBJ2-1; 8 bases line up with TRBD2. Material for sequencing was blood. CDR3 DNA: TGTGCCAGCAGCTTAAATCCGGGACTAGTATCCAATGAGCAGTTCTTC. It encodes CASSLNPGLVSNEQFF.